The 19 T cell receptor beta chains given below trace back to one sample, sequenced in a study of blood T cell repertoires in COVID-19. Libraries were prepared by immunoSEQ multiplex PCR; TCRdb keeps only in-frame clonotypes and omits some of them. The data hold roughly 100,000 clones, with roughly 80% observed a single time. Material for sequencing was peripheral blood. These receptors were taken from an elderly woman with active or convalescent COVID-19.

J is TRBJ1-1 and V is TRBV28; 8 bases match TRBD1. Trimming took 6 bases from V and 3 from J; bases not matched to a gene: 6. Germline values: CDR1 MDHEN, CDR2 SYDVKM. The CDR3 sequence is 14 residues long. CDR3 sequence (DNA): TGTGCCAGCAGGCATGGACAGGGTTACACTGAAGCTTTCTTT. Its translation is CASRHGQGYTEAFF.

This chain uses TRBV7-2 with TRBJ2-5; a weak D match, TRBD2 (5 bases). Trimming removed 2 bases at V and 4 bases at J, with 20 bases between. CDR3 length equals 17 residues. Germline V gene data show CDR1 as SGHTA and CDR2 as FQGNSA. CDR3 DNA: TGTGCCAGCAGCTTAAGAGGGCCGGCTATCAACATAGAGACCCAGTACTTC. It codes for CASSLRGPAINIETQYF.

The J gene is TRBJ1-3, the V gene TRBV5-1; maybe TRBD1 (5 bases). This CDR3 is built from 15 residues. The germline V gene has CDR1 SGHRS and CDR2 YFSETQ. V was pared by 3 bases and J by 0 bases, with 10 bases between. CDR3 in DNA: TGCGCCAGCAGCTCTACAGGTGACTCTGGAAACACCATATATTTT. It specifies CASSSTGDSGNTIYF.

The CDR3 sequence: CASSQRAGMFEKLFF. The CDR3 region has the DNA TGTGCCAGCAGTCAGAGGGCCGGAATGTTTGAAAAACTGTTTTTT. The rearrangement joins TRBV6-2 or TRBV6-3 to TRBJ1-4; no clear D. The CDR3 runs 15 residues. CDR1 and CDR2 from the germline V gene are MNHEY and SVGEGT. V was clipped by 5 bases and J by 7 bases, with 17 bases between them.

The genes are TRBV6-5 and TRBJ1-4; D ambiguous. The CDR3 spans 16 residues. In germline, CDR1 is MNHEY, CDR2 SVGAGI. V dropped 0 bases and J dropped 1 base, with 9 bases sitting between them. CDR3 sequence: CASSYSWRVTNEKLFF. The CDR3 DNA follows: TGTGCCAGCAGTTACTCGTGGAGGGTAACTAATGAAAAACTGTTTTTT.

CDR3 DNA: TGCAGGGCGGGAAGCCCCTATGGCTACACCTTC. Protein: CRAGSPYGYTF. The V gene is TRBV20-1, the J gene TRBJ1-2; D remains ambiguous. Germline V gene lookup returns CDR1 DFQATT and CDR2 SNEGSKA (reference sequence). The CDR3 has 11 amino acids.

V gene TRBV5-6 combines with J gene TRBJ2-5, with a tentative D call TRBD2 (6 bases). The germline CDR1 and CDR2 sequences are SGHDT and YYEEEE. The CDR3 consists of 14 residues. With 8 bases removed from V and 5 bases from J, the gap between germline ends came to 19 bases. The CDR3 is CASRTRGGDETQYF. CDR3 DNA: TGTGCCAGTAGAACGAGGGGAGGAGACGAGACCCAGTACTTC.

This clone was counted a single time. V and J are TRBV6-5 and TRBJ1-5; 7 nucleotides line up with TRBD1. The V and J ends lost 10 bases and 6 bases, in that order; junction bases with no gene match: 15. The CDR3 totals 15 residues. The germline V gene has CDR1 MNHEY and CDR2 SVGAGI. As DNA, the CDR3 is TGTGCCACCTCCTCCCAGGCAGGGGGGATTCAGCCCCAGCATTTT. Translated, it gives CATSSQAGGIQPQHF.

The CDR3 loop is CASSTRNNQPQHF. CDR3 DNA sequence: TGTGCCAGCAGCACCAGGAACAATCAGCCCCAGCATTTT. The genes are TRBV6-5 and TRBJ1-5; D remains unclear. The CDR3 has 13 residues. Trimming took 6 bases from V and 3 from J, leaving 9 bases between them. Germline CDR1 MNHEY, CDR2 SVGAGI.

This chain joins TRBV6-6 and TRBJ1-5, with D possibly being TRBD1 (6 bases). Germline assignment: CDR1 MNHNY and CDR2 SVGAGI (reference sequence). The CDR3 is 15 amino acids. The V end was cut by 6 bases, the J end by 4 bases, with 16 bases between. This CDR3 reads CASRDGGGGNQPQHF. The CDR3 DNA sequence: TGTGCCAGCAGGGATGGGGGCGGGGGGAATCAGCCCCAGCATTTT.

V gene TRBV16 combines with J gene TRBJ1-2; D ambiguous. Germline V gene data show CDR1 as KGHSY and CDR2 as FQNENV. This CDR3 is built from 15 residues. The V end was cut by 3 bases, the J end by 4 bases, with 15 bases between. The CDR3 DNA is TGTGCCAGCAGCCACTCCAGTAAATCCCCCTATGGCTACACCTTC. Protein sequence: CASSHSSKSPYGYTF.

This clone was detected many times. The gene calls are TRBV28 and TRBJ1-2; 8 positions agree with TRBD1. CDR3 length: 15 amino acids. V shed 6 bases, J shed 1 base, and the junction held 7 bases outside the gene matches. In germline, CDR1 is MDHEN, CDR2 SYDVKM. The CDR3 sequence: CASSSQGGLNYGYTF. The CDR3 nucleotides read TGTGCCAGCAGCTCACAGGGGGGGCTTAACTATGGCTACACCTTC.

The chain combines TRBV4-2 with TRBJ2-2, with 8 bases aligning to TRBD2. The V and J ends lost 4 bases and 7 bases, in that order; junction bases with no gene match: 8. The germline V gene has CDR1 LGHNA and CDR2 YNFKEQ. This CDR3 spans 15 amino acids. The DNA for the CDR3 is TGTGCCAGCAGCCGGAGCGGGAGCTCTGGCGGGGAGCTGTTTTTT. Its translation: CASSRSGSSGGELFF.

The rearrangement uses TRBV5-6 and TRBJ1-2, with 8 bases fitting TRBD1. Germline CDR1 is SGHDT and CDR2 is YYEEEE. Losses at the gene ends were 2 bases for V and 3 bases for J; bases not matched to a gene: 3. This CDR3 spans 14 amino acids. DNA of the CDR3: TGTGCCAGCAGCTTTCAGGGGGCTGACTATGGCTACACCTTC. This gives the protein CASSFQGADYGYTF.

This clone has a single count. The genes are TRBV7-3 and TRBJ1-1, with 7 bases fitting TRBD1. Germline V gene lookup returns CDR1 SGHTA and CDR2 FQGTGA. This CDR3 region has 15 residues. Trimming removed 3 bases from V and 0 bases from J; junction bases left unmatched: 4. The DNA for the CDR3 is TGTGCCAGCAGCTTTGCAGGGGGGATGAACACTGAAGCTTTCTTT. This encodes CASSFAGGMNTEAFF.

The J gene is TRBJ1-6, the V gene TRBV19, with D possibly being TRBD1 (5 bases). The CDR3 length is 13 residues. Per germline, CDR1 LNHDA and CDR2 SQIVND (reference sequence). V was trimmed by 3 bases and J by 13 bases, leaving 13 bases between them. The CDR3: CASSMGVRDPLHF. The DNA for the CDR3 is TGTGCCAGTAGTATGGGCGTCAGGGATCCCCTCCACTTT.

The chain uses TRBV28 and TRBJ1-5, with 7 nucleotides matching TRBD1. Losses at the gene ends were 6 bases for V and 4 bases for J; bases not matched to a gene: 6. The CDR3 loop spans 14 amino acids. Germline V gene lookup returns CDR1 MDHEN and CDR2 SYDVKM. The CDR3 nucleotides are TGTGCCAGCAGCGGGAACAGGGGAAATCAGCCCCAGCATTTT. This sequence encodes CASSGNRGNQPQHF.

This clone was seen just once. This CDR3 reads CASSLWSGTEAFF. The CDR3 DNA reads TGTGCCAGCAGCTTATGGAGTGGCACTGAAGCTTTCTTT. This chain connects TRBV13 to TRBJ1-1, with D hard to call. This CDR3 spans 13 amino acids. V was trimmed by 2 bases and J by 4 bases, leaving 8 bases between them. Germline V CDR1 and CDR2: PRHDT, FYEKMQ (reference sequence).

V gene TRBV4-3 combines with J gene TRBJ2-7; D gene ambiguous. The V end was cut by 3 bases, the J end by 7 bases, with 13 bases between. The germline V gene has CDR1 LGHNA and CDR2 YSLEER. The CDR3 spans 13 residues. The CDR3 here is CASSQRPQSEQYF. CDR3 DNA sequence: TGCGCCAGCAGCCAGAGGCCTCAGAGTGAGCAGTACTTC.